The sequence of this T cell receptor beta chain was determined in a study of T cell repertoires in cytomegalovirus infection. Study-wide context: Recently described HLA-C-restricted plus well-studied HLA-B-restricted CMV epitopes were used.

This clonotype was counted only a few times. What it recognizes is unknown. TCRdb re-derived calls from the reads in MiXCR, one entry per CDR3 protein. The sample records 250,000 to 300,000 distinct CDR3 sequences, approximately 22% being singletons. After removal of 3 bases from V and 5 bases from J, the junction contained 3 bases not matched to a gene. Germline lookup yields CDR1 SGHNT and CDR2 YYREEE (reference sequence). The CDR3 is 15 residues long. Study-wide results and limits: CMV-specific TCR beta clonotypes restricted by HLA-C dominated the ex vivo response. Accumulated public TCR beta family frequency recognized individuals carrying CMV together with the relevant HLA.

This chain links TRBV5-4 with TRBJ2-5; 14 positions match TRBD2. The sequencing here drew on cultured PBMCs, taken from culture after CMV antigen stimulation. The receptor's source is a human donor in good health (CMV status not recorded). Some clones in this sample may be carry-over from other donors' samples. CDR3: CASSWGTSGSETQYF. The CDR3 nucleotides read TGTGCCAGCAGCTGGGGGACTAGCGGGAGTGAGACCCAGTACTTC. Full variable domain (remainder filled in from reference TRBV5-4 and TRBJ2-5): ETGVTQSPTHLIKTRGQQVTLRCSSQSGHNTVSWYQQALGQGPQFIFQYYREEENGRGNFPPRFSGLQFPNYSSELNVNALELDDSALYLCASSWGTSGSETQYFGPGTRLLVL.